This paragraph reports one T cell receptor beta chain. Germline V gene lookup returns CDR1 ENHRY and CDR2 SYGVKD. CDR3 length: 15 amino acids. With V trimmed by 4 bases and J by 5 bases, 7 bases remained unmatched. This sample stems from a study of blood T cells in healthy people across ages. Sample-barcoded 5' priming and a J-beta primer mix drove a second PCR of roughly 7 to 11 cycles. The template-switch adaptor was a 5' adaptor with 12 random nucleotides. It tagged each cDNA molecule. One entry per CDR3 protein results from TCRdb running MiXCR on the 5' RACE reads. Here the sample spans roughly 1,100,000 distinct CDR3 sequences, approximately 26% being singletons. The same sample was also used in a study of T cells of mothers and their children.

The receptor's source is a girl between 2 and 10 years old in good health. The genes are TRBV10-3 and TRBJ2-5; TRBD1 matches 10 bases. Sequences were obtained from blood. The CDR3 loop is CAISASGTGAETQYF. The CDR3 DNA sequence: TGTGCCATCAGTGCATCCGGGACAGGGGCTGAGACCCAGTACTTC.